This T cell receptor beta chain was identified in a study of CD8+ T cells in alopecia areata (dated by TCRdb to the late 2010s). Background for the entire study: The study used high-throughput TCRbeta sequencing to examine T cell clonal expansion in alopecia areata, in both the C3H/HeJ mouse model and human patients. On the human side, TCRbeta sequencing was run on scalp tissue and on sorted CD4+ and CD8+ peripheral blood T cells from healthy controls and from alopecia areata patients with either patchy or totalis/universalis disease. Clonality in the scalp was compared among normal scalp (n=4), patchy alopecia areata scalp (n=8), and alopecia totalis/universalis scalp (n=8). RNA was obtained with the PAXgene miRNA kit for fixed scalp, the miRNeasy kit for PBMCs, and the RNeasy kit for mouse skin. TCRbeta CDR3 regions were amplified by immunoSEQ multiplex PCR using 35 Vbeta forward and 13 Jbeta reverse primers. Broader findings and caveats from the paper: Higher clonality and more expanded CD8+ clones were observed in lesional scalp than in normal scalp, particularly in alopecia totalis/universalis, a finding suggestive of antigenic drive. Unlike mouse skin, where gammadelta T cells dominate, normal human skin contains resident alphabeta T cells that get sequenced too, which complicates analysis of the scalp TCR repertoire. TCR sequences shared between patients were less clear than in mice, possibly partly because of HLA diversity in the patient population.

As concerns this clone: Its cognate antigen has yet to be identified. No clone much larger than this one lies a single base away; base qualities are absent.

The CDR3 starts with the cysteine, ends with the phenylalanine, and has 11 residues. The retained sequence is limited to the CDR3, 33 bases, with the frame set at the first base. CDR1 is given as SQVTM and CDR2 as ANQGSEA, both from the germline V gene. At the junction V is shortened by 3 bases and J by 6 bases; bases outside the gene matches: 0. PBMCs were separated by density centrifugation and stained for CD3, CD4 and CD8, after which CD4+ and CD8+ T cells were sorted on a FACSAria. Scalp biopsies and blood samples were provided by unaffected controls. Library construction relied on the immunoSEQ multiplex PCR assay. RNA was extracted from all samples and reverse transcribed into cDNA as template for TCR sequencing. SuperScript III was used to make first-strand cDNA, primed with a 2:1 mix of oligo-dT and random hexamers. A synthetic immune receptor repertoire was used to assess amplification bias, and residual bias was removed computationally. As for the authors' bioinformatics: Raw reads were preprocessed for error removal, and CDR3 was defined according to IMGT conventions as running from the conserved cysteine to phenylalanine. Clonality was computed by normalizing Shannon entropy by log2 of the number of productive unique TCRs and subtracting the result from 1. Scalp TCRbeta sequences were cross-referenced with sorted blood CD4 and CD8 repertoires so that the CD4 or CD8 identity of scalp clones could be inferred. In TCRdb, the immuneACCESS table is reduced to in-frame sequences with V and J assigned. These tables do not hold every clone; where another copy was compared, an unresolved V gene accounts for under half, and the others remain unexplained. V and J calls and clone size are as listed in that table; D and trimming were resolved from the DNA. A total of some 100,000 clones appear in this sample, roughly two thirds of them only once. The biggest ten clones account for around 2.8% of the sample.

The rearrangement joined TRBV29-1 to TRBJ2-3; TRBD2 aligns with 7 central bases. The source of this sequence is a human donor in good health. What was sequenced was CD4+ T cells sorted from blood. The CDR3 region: CSVDSGDTQYF. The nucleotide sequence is TGCAGCGTTGATAGCGGGGATACGCAGTATTTT.